This passage covers 13 T cell receptor beta chains from one sample sequenced in a study of cytomegalovirus exposure and HLA in healthy donors. PCR involved 60 Vbeta and 13 Jbeta primers. Assay used: immunoSEQ multiplex PCR; TCRdb lists only in-frame clones, some missing. This table has 150,000 to 200,000 clones, about three quarters appearing once. The sequencing sample was made of PBMCs. All receptors come from a female donor in good health and CMV-seronegative.

This chain uses TRBV5-1 with TRBJ2-3, with TRBD2 matching 9 bases. Germline V gene lookup returns CDR1 SGHRS and CDR2 YFSETQ. V trimming: 0 bases; J trimming: 3 bases; junction bases outside the gene matches: 5. The CDR3 is made up of 16 amino acids. CDR3 nucleotides: TGCGCCAGCAGCTTGGCCGGGCGGGGGGGGACAGATACGCAGTATTTT. Translation gives CASSLAGRGGTDTQYF. Complete variable domain (other parts from reference TRBV5-1 and TRBJ2-3): KAGVTQTPRYLIKTRGQQVTLSCSPISGHRSVSWYQQTPGQGLQFLFEYFSETQRNKGNFPGRFSGRQFSNSRSEMNVSTLELGDSALYLCASSLAGRGGTDTQYFGPGTRLTVL.

The chain uses TRBV6-5 and TRBJ1-4; 7 bases align to TRBD1. The V gene's germline CDR1 is MNHEY and CDR2 SVGAGI. This CDR3 spans 16 amino acids. Trimming removed 3 bases from V and 0 bases from J; junction bases left unmatched: 4. CDR3 sequence reads: CASSYGTEATNEKLFF. CDR3 DNA sequence: TGTGCCAGCAGTTATGGGACAGAAGCAACTAATGAAAAACTGTTTTTT.

The rearrangement links TRBV9 to TRBJ2-5, with TRBD2 matching 7 bases. The tail of the sequence fits TRBJ2-7 better, so the J call may be wrong. This CDR3 comprises 18 residues. Germline assignment: CDR1 SGDLS and CDR2 YYNGEE. DNA for the CDR3: TGTGCCAGCAGCGCCACGTCGCGGGAGCCCCCACTCCTCTACGAGCAGTACTTC. Translating gives CASSATSREPPLLYEQYF.

This chain joins TRBV10-3 and TRBJ1-1; D possibly corresponds to TRBD1 (6 bases). This CDR3 contains 12 residues. The germline gives CDR1 ENHRY, CDR2 SYGVKD. Trimming shortened V by 2 bases and J by 8 bases, and 9 bases separated the two germline ends. The DNA of the CDR3 is TGTGCCATCAGTGAGGCGACAGGAGAAGCTTTCTTT. Its translation: CAISEATGEAFF.

CDR3 DNA sequence: TGTGCCAGCAGCTCATCCCGACAGGGTAGGTACGAGCAGTACTTC. This sequence encodes CASSSSRQGRYEQYF. The chain employs TRBV5-6 and TRBJ2-7; 7 nucleotides align to TRBD1. J gave up 4 bases and V 3 bases, and 10 bases lay outside the gene matches. CDR3 length equals 15 residues. Germline V gene lookup returns CDR1 SGHDT and CDR2 YYEEEE. The entire variable domain, with the rest obtained from reference TRBV5-6 and TRBJ2-7, is as follows: DAGVTQSPTHLIKTRGQQVTLRCSPKSGHDTVSWYQQALGQGPQFIFQYYEEEERQRGNFPDRFSGHQFPNYSSELNVNALLLGDSALYLCASSSSRQGRYEQYFGPGTRLTVT.

The chain combines TRBV10-1 with TRBJ2-3; TRBD2 aligns across 10 bases. Germline lookup yields CDR1 WNHNN and CDR2 SYGVQD (reference sequence). The CDR3 is 19 residues long. J lost 1 base, V lost 4 bases, and 14 bases had no gene match. The CDR3 region has the DNA TGCGCCAGCAGTGGAGCCCAGCGGGAGGGCCGGGAGGGCACAGATACGCAGTATTTT. It translates to CASSGAQREGREGTDTQYF.

The rearrangement links TRBV21-1 to TRBJ1-4; TRBD1 is taken as the D call from the table, unchecked against the DNA. TRBV21-1 is a recognized pseudogene. The CDR3 has 12 amino acids. CDR3 amino acids: CASSGQNEKLFF. CDR3 in DNA: TGTGCCAGCAGCGGCCAAAATGAAAAACTGTTTTTT.

The chain uses TRBV18 and TRBJ2-7; TRBD2 aligns across 14 bases. The V segment lost 4 bases and the J segment 7 bases; nucleotides outside the gene matches: 18. Germline CDR1 is KGHSH and CDR2 is LQKENI. The CDR3 runs to 19 residues. The CDR3 nucleotides are TGTGCCAGCTCACATACGGGACTAGCGGGAGTCAGCGGAGGACAGGAGCAGTACTTC. Protein: CASSHTGLAGVSGGQEQYF.

The chain employs TRBV5-1 and TRBJ2-7, with D possibly being TRBD2 (7 bases). This CDR3 spans 15 amino acids. The germline CDR1 and CDR2 sequences are SGHRS and YFSETQ. The ends were cut back, 5 bases at V and 2 bases at J, with 17 bases in the middle. DNA of the CDR3: TGCGCCAGCAGGGTGGGCGGGGGCAACACCTACGAGCAGTACTTC. Protein sequence: CASRVGGGNTYEQYF.

V usage is TRBV5-1 and J usage is TRBJ2-6; possible D gene TRBD1, 6 bases. The germline CDR1 and CDR2 sequences are SGHRS and YFSETQ. This CDR3 is 15 amino acids long. V gave up 1 base and J gave up 3 bases, with 8 bases separating them. The CDR3 nucleotides are TGCGCCAGCAGCTTGACAGGGAGTGGGGCCAACGTCCTGACTTTC. Translated: CASSLTGSGANVLTF.

The V and J genes are TRBV30 and TRBJ2-2; possibly TRBD1 for D (5 bases). The CDR3 is made up of 14 amino acids. With 0 bases removed from V and 4 bases from J, the gap between germline ends came to 9 bases. Germline V CDR1 and CDR2: GTSNPN, SVGIG (reference sequence). CDR3 coding DNA: TGTGCCTGGAGTGTGACAGTTCTCACCGGGGAGCTGTTTTTT. It is translated as CAWSVTVLTGELFF.

The J gene is TRBJ2-4, the V gene TRBV7-9; 12 positions match TRBD2. Trimming at V came to 4 bases and at J to 9 bases, leaving 10 bases not matched to a gene. The CDR3 is made up of 16 amino acids. Germline-derived CDR1 and CDR2 are SEHNR and FQNEAQ (reference sequence). CDR3 nucleotide sequence: TGTGCCAGCAGCTCCGATCTAGCGGGGGGGTTTAGCATTCAGTACTTC. It translates to CASSSDLAGGFSIQYF.

In nucleotides, the CDR3 is TGTGCCAGCAGCTTACCGACAGGGGGCGCTTTCGGGGAGCTGTTTTTT. This encodes CASSLPTGGAFGELFF. The chain carries TRBV7-9 and TRBJ2-2; 10 positions agree with TRBD1. The germline V gene encodes CDR1 SEHNR and CDR2 FQNEAQ (reference sequence). The V segment lost 2 bases and the J segment 7 bases; nucleotides outside the gene matches: 7. This CDR3 has 16 amino acids.